This entry is about one T cell receptor beta chain. Its antigen is still unknown. This record belongs to a study of siplizumab effects on memory and regulatory T cells. TCRdb's copy holds only in-frame clones and misses some; the assay was immunoSEQ multiplex PCR. The sample lists 70,000 to 100,000 clones; roughly 96% were seen once. Study-wide points: There appeared to be greater diversity in naive T cells than in memory cells, and naive T cells seemed major contributors to the alloresponse. Significant reduction of alloreactive sequences traceable to unstimulated CD4+ memory cells was observed with siplizumab.

This TCR derives from a human donor in good health. The material sequenced was naive CD4+ T cells sorted from blood.

This chain's CDR3 is CASSFDRNTEAFF. The CDR3 DNA reads TGTGCCAGCAGCTTTGACAGGAACACTGAAGCTTTCTTT. This chain connects TRBV11-2 to TRBJ1-1; a possible D gene is TRBD1 (5 bases). Germline values: CDR1 SGHAT, CDR2 FQNNGV. The CDR3 has 13 residues. V lost 3 bases to trimming and J lost 1 base, with 6 bases between them.